This T cell receptor (beta chain) comes out of a study of OX40 agonist ivuxolimab in advanced cancers. Study-level results: The study found that CD8+ T cells averaged more expanded clones than CD4+.

Comments on this clone: Its antigen is not identified.

Sequenced by immunoSEQ multiplex PCR; TCRdb stores in-frame clones only, minus some. Of fewer than 85,000 clones detected, 75% to 90% appear once; the ten largest clones hold approximately 0.85%. Germline values: CDR1 GTSNPN, CDR2 SVGIG (reference sequence). This CDR3 is built from 14 residues. V gave up 2 bases and J gave up 6 bases, with 11 bases separating them. This sequence originates from an adult with an advanced solid tumor such as melanoma, head and neck, liver or kidney cancer. Source: CD4+ or CD8+ T cells sorted from blood, taken in a trial of the OX40 agonist ivuxolimab. The chain couples TRBV30 to TRBJ1-6, with D possibly TRBD1 on 6 matching bases. The CDR3 here is CAWSKAGANSPLHF. In nucleotides, the CDR3 is TGTGCCTGGAGTAAGGCAGGGGCTAATTCACCCCTCCACTTT.